The next 23 T cell receptor beta chains were all read from a single sample in a study of CD8 T cells in Susac syndrome. RNA totalling roughly 0.45 to 1 ug underwent reverse transcription with random hexamers. TCRdb analysed the immunoSEQ multiplex PCR reads with MiXCR anew, one entry per CDR3 protein. There are some 150,000 distinct CDR3 sequences in the sample; around 95% occur only once, and 0.21% lies in the top ten. Sequencing input: CD8+ T cells from PBMCs. The receptor set was obtained from a human donor with multiple sclerosis.

This chain connects TRBV27 to TRBJ2-7; D is undetermined. The CDR3 is made up of 12 amino acids. Trimming took 6 bases from V and 0 from J, leaving 6 bases between them. Germline V gene data show CDR1 as MNHEY and CDR2 as SMNVEV (reference sequence). CDR3 protein: CASRGYSYEQYF. CDR3 in DNA: TGTGCCAGCAGGGGGTACTCCTACGAGCAGTACTTC.

The V and J genes are TRBV6-5 and TRBJ2-5; D is unresolved. Germline CDR1 reads MNHEY; CDR2 reads SVGAGI. V gave up 6 bases and J gave up 1 base, with 12 bases separating them. There are 14 residues in the CDR3. As DNA, the CDR3 is TGTGCCAGCAGGGAAAGGCCACTCCAAGAGACCCAGTACTTC. This translates into CASRERPLQETQYF.

This clonotype was found once. This chain connects TRBV3-1 to TRBJ2-7; D gene unclear. Germline lookup yields CDR1 LGHDT and CDR2 YNNKEL (reference sequence). Between the trimmed V and J ends, which lost 4 bases and 4 bases, there was a span of 11 bases. The CDR3 sequence is 13 residues long. The DNA of the CDR3 is TGTGCCAGCAGCCGGTGGAAAAAGTACGAGCAGTACTTC. Encoded protein: CASSRWKKYEQYF.

The chain employs TRBV4-3 and TRBJ2-2; D is ambiguous. Germline V gene sequence: CDR1 LGHNA, CDR2 YSLEER. The V and J ends lost 3 bases and 3 bases respectively, with 8 bases between them. The CDR3 totals 14 residues. The CDR3 DNA sequence: TGCGCCAGCAGCCACGGCAGTTACACCGGGGAGCTGTTTTTT. It specifies CASSHGSYTGELFF.

The chain joins TRBV20-1 to TRBJ1-2, with unresolved D. V was trimmed by 0 bases and J by 4 bases, leaving 18 bases between them. The length of the CDR3 is 16 residues. Germline CDR1 and CDR2: DFQATT and SNEGSKA (reference sequence). Written as DNA, the CDR3 is TGCAGTGCTAGAGATCAGAGGGTTGGTGGAGTCTATGGCTACACCTTC. As protein: CSARDQRVGGVYGYTF.

The chain employs TRBV20-1 and TRBJ2-5; D not resolved. Trimming removed 6 bases at V and 9 bases at J, with 8 bases between. Germline CDR1 reads DFQATT; CDR2 reads SNEGSKA (reference sequence). The CDR3 contains 9 residues. The chain's CDR3 is CSASLAQYF. DNA of the CDR3: TGCAGTGCCTCCCTGGCCCAGTACTTC.

V gene TRBV10-3 combines with J gene TRBJ2-7; tentative D call: TRBD1 (6 bases). Germline CDR1 is ENHRY and CDR2 is SYGVKD. V was shortened by 3 bases and J by 5 bases, with 14 bases between the two germline ends. This CDR3 is 14 amino acids long. The CDR3 region has the DNA TGTGCCATCAGTGATCACACGACAGGCCACGAGCAGTACTTC. Encoded protein: CAISDHTTGHEQYF.

The V call is TRBV9, the J call TRBJ1-2; 7 bases agree with TRBD1. Germline CDR1 SGDLS, CDR2 YYNGEE. V dropped 0 bases and J dropped 4; count of bases not matched to a gene: 9. This CDR3 is 16 amino acids long. This CDR3 is CASSVDRQGGTYGYTF. The CDR3, as DNA: TGTGCCAGCAGCGTAGACAGGCAGGGGGGTACCTATGGCTACACCTTC.

This chain joins TRBV19 and TRBJ2-7; 8 bases line up with TRBD1. The germline V gene encodes CDR1 LNHDA and CDR2 SQIVND (reference sequence). The CDR3 is made up of 14 amino acids. The trim removed 3 bases at V and 5 bases at J, leaving 6 bases unmatched. This chain's CDR3 is CASSIGQGFNEQYF. The CDR3 DNA reads TGTGCCAGTAGTATTGGACAGGGTTTCAACGAGCAGTACTTC.

The DNA of the CDR3 is TGTGCCACCAGCATCGGCAGCTCCTACGAGCAGTACTTC. It is translated as CATSIGSSYEQYF. The chain employs TRBV15 and TRBJ2-7; no clear D gene. Germline V lookup: CDR1 LNHNV, CDR2 YYDKDF (reference sequence). V dropped 4 bases and J dropped 0 bases, with 7 bases sitting between them. CDR3 length: 13 amino acids. Together with reference TRBV15 and TRBJ2-7, the CDR3 gives the full variable domain: DAMVIQNPRYQVTQFGKPVTLSCSQTLNHNVMYWYQQKSSQAPKLLFHYYDKDFNNEADTPDNFQSRRPNTSFCFLDIRSPGLGDTAMYLCATSIGSSYEQYFGPGTRLTVT.

V is TRBV27 and J is TRBJ1-6; the D gene is possibly TRBD1 (5 bases). Deletions cut 10 bases from V and 5 bases from J, with 15 bases between. The CDR3 contains 14 residues. Per the germline V gene, CDR1 is MNHEY and CDR2 is SMNVEV (reference sequence). The CDR3 sequence: CANEMTVDNSPLHF. In DNA form, the CDR3 reads TGTGCCAACGAGATGACAGTTGATAATTCACCCCTCCACTTT.

V gene TRBV15 combines with J gene TRBJ2-1; TRBD2 aligns across 8 bases. CDR3 length: 14 amino acids. The V segment lost 0 bases and the J segment 15 bases; nucleotides outside the gene matches: 10. Germline CDR1 reads LNHNV; CDR2 reads YYDKDF (reference sequence). CDR3 coding DNA: TGTGCCACCAGCAGAGATCGAAGCGGGGGCGTTCGGTTCTTC. Translated, it gives CATSRDRSGGVRFF.

The rearrangement joins TRBV14 to TRBJ2-1; D not resolved. Trimming shortened V by 5 bases and J by 6 bases, and 8 bases separated the two germline ends. Germline-derived CDR1 and CDR2 are SGHDN and FVKESK. This CDR3 contains 12 residues. CDR3 region: CASSMRANEQFF. The CDR3 coding sequence is TGTGCCAGCAGCATGCGAGCCAATGAGCAGTTCTTC.

DNA for the CDR3: TGTGCCAGCAGCTTCATCGGTACAGGAAGAAACTATGGCTACACCTTC. Encoded protein: CASSFIGTGRNYGYTF. The V gene is TRBV7-9, the J gene TRBJ1-2; weak D call: TRBD1 (5 bases). The CDR3 is made up of 16 amino acids. Per the germline V gene, CDR1 is SEHNR and CDR2 is FQNEAQ (reference sequence). Trimming took 3 bases from V and 2 from J, leaving 16 bases between them.

The chain has TRBV3-1 and TRBJ2-7, with a possible D match to TRBD2 (6 bases). The CDR3 is 15 amino acids. Germline V gene lookup returns CDR1 LGHDT and CDR2 YNNKEL (reference sequence). Deletions cut 0 bases from V and 4 bases from J, with 13 bases between. The CDR3: CASSQDRGNEYEQYF. In nucleotides, the CDR3 is TGTGCCAGCAGCCAAGATCGGGGGAATGAATACGAGCAGTACTTC.

This clonotype came up once. The chain employs TRBV4-3 and TRBJ2-7, with D maybe TRBD2 (6 bases). The CDR3 totals 16 residues. In germline, CDR1 is LGHNA, CDR2 YSLEER. The ends were cut back, 1 base at V and 1 base at J, with 14 bases in the middle. CDR3 sequence: CASSQGPAGSSYEQYF. The CDR3, as DNA: TGCGCCAGCAGCCAAGGGCCCGCCGGGAGTTCCTACGAGCAGTACTTC.

V and J are TRBV29-1 and TRBJ1-2; 7 positions agree with TRBD1. Germline CDR1 reads SQVTM; CDR2 reads ANQGSEA. J was trimmed by 2 bases and V by 6 bases; bases with no gene match: 6. This CDR3 comprises 13 residues. The CDR3 nucleotides read TGCAGCGTCCCACTACAGGGGAACTATGGCTACACCTTC. Amino acids: CSVPLQGNYGYTF.

The J gene is TRBJ1-1, the V gene TRBV9; TRBD1 matches 7 bases. The V segment lost 4 bases and the J segment 7 bases; nucleotides outside the gene matches: 10. Per germline, CDR1 SGDLS and CDR2 YYNGEE. This CDR3 comprises 14 residues. Here the CDR3 DNA reads TGTGCCAGCAGCAAGGGACAGTTGAATGGTGAAGCTTTCTTT. Its protein product is CASSKGQLNGEAFF.

This clonotype was seen just once. This chain connects TRBV2 to TRBJ1-2, with unresolved D. Germline V gene sequence: CDR1 SNHLY, CDR2 FYNNEI. The ends were cut back, 6 bases at V and 4 bases at J, with 12 bases in the middle. The CDR3 consists of 13 residues. In nucleotides, the CDR3 is TGTGCCAGCAGCGGAGCCGACCCCTATGGCTACACCTTC. Its translation is CASSGADPYGYTF.

The chain employs TRBV7-9 and TRBJ1-5; no definite D call. The CDR3 consists of 12 residues. Trimming left V 5 bases short and J 7 bases short, with 9 bases between. Germline CDR1 SEHNR, CDR2 FQNEAQ (reference sequence). In DNA form, the CDR3 reads TGTGCCAGCAGCCCCTCTGGGCAGCCCCAGCATTTT. Encoded protein: CASSPSGQPQHF.

The chain recombines TRBV4-1 with TRBJ1-5; D is perhaps TRBD1 (5 bases). V was shortened by 0 bases and J by 4 bases, with 16 bases between the two germline ends. This CDR3 comprises 17 residues. CDR1 MGHRA and CDR2 YSYEKL come from the germline V gene. The CDR3 is CASSQEDEGLGNQPQHF. The CDR3 nucleotides are TGCGCCAGCAGCCAAGAGGATGAGGGACTGGGTAATCAGCCCCAGCATTTT.

The sample holds one count of this clonotype. The chain joins TRBV20-1 to TRBJ2-2, with D possibly TRBD1 on 6 matching bases. V was clipped by 7 bases and J by 1 base, with 10 bases between them. Germline V CDR1 and CDR2: DFQATT, SNEGSKA (reference sequence). This CDR3 is 13 amino acids long. The CDR3, as DNA: TGCAGTGGGCTGGACAGGAACACCGGGGAGCTGTTTTTT. The encoded protein is CSGLDRNTGELFF.

This sequence joins TRBV28 and TRBJ2-7; no clear D. The germline V gene has CDR1 MDHEN and CDR2 SYDVKM. Deletions cut 4 bases from V and 6 bases from J, with 10 bases between. The CDR3 runs 12 residues. CDR3 bases: TGTGCCAGCAGTTCCCCCTTTGGCGAGCAGTACTTC. Amino acid sequence: CASSSPFGEQYF.